A selection of T cell receptor beta chains follows, all from one sample in a study of cytomegalovirus exposure and HLA in healthy donors. Using immunoSEQ multiplex PCR, the repertoire was profiled, and TCRdb retains in-frame clones only, with some absent. The sample yields about 200,000 clones, approximately 85% seen once. The source material was PBMCs. These receptor sequences come from a woman in her 50s in good health and CMV-seronegative. CDR3s include the opening cysteine and the closing phenylalanine or tryptophan. The D gene is left open where the match is weak. Some rows have no size entry. The others give once, few or many, or a class for an expanded clone.

j_call d_call clone_size v_call cdr3_aa cdr3_nt
TRBJ1-3 NA NA TRBV7-8 CASSFYLASGNTIYF TGTGCCAGCAGCTTCTACCTCGCCTCTGGAAACACCATATATTTT
TRBJ1-5 NA NA TRBV5-8 CASSLDVQPQHF TGTGCCAGCAGCTTGGATGTACAGCCCCAGCATTTT
TRBJ2-2 TRBD2 NA TRBV5-1 CASSLGGLAGNTGELFF TGCGCCAGCAGCTTGGGGGGACTAGCGGGAAACACCGGGGAGCTGTTTTTT
TRBJ1-4 TRBD1 NA TRBV28 CASTSWTGKGEKLFF TGTGCCAGCACCTCCTGGACAGGGAAGGGCGAAAAACTGTTTTTT
TRBJ1-2 NA NA TRBV7-2 CASSLGGGSGYGYTF TGTGCCAGCAGCTTAGGTGGAGGGTCAGGCTATGGCTACACCTTC
TRBJ2-7 TRBD1 NA TRBV25-1 CASSITGGSYEQYF TGTGCCAGCAGTATCACAGGGGGCTCCTACGAGCAGTACTTC
TRBJ2-7 NA NA TRBV5-1 CASSLDGGGYPYEQYF TGCGCCAGCAGCTTGGATGGGGGAGGCTACCCCTACGAGCAGTACTTC
TRBJ2-7 TRBD1 NA TRBV16 CASSPGQGPGGEQYF TGTGCCAGCAGCCCGGGACAGGGCCCAGGGGGGGAGCAGTACTTC
TRBJ2-2 NA NA TRBV6-1 CASRLLATTGELFF TGTGCCAGCCGCTTACTAGCTACCACCGGGGAGCTGTTTTTT
TRBJ2-6 TRBD2 NA TRBV4-2 CASSQWEGSGANVLTF TGTGCCAGCAGCCAATGGGAGGGCTCTGGGGCCAACGTCCTGACTTTC
TRBJ1-1 NA NA TRBV11-2 CASSLATMANTEAFF TGTGCCAGCAGCTTAGCCACCATGGCAAACACTGAAGCTTTCTTT
TRBJ1-1 TRBD1 NA TRBV6-1 CASSDTGVGNEAFF TGTGCCAGCAGCGATACAGGGGTTGGAAATGAAGCTTTCTTT
TRBJ2-6 NA NA TRBV9 CASSARLSGANVLTF TGTGCCAGCAGCGCCCGACTATCTGGGGCCAACGTCCTGACTTTC
TRBJ2-1 TRBD2 NA TRBV7-2 CASSPSLVAGRSNEQFF TGTGCCAGCAGCCCGAGCCTGGTAGCGGGAAGGAGCAATGAGCAGTTCTTC
TRBJ1-2 NA NA TRBV5-1 CASSLEAAYGYTF TGCGCCAGCAGCTTGGAGGCGGCCTATGGCTACACCTTC
TRBJ1-1 NA NA TRBV19 CASSNPGATVAFF TGTGCCAGTAGTAACCCAGGGGCGACAGTAGCTTTCTTT
TRBJ1-1 TRBD1 once TRBV28 CASSPQMAGGLNTEAFF TGTGCCAGCAGTCCTCAGATGGCAGGGGGCCTGAACACTGAAGCTTTCTTT
TRBJ2-7 TRBD2 once TRBV19 CASQLAGGPYEQYF TGTGCCAGCCAACTAGCGGGAGGCCCCTACGAGCAGTACTTC
TRBJ1-5 TRBD1 NA TRBV9 CASSPGGTGVNQPQHF TGTGCCAGCAGCCCAGGTGGGACAGGGGTCAATCAGCCCCAGCATTTT
TRBJ2-3 TRBD1 NA TRBV27 CASSGRGITSTDTQYF TGTGCCAGCAGTGGCAGGGGGATTACTAGCACAGATACGCAGTATTTT
TRBJ2-2 TRBD2 NA TRBV2 CASSEILAGGNTGELFF TGTGCCAGCAGTGAAATCCTAGCGGGAGGGAACACCGGGGAGCTGTTTTTT
TRBJ2-3 TRBD2 once TRBV5-1 CASRGTSGRTDTQYF TGCGCCAGCAGAGGGACTAGCGGGCGCACAGATACGCAGTATTTT
TRBJ2-5 TRBD2 NA TRBV28 CASSLGKAGVGETQYF TGTGCCAGCAGTTTAGGGAAAGCGGGAGTAGGAGAGACCCAGTACTTC
TRBJ1-1 NA NA TRBV7-6 CASSLEPGTEAFF TGTGCCAGCAGCTTAGAACCGGGGACTGAAGCTTTCTTT
TRBJ2-2 NA NA TRBV18 CASSSEGGSYTGELFF TGTGCCAGCTCATCGGAAGGGGGTAGTTACACCGGGGAGCTGTTTTTT
TRBJ2-5 TRBD2 few TRBV6-1 CASMEASGYQETQYF TGTGCCAGCATGGAGGCTAGCGGCTATCAAGAGACCCAGTACTTC
TRBJ2-5 NA few TRBV6-6 CASNRYRRETQYF TGTGCCAGCAACAGGTACCGGAGAGAGACCCAGTACTTC
TRBJ2-2 TRBD1 NA TRBV7-9 CASSLAGQANTGELFF TGTGCCAGCAGCTTAGCAGGACAGGCGAACACCGGGGAGCTGTTTTTT
TRBJ2-5 TRBD2 NA TRBV7-6 CASSLGLAGGFGETQYF TGTGCCAGCAGCTTGGGACTAGCGGGAGGGTTCGGAGAGACCCAGTACTTC
TRBJ1-1 NA NA TRBV5-1 CASSLGKPHEAFF TGCGCCAGCAGCTTGGGTAAGCCCCACGAAGCTTTCTTT
TRBJ2-3 NA NA TRBV7-2 CASSLGAQIGTDTQYF TGTGCCAGCAGCTTGGGCGCTCAGATAGGCACAGATACGCAGTATTTT
TRBJ1-6 NA NA TRBV2 CASRGTSTNSPLHF TGTGCCAGCAGGGGGACATCGACTAATTCACCCCTCCACTTT
TRBJ2-1 TRBD2 few TRBV9 CASSVGLADSYNEQFF TGTGCCAGCAGCGTCGGACTAGCGGACTCCTACAATGAGCAGTTCTTC
TRBJ2-3 TRBD2 once TRBV5-1 CASSLYPSGSTDTQYF TGCGCCAGCAGCTTGTACCCTAGCGGGAGCACAGATACGCAGTATTTT
TRBJ2-3 NA NA TRBV27 CASSSRAGTQYF TGTGCCAGCAGCTCCCGCGCCGGTACGCAGTATTTT
TRBJ1-4 NA once TRBV28 CASSPRDEKLFF TGTGCCAGCAGTCCGAGGGATGAAAAACTGTTTTTT
TRBJ2-1 TRBD1 once TRBV27 CASSSRQGDEQFF TGTGCCAGCAGTTCACGACAGGGAGATGAGCAGTTCTTC
TRBJ2-1 TRBD2 NA TRBV7-8 CASSLGTSGRGSEQFF TGTGCCAGCAGCTTAGGTACTAGCGGGAGGGGATCTGAGCAGTTCTTC
TRBJ2-1 NA NA TRBV28 CASSLRASERDEQFF TGTGCCAGCAGTTTAAGGGCTAGCGAGAGGGATGAGCAGTTCTTC
TRBJ1-2 NA NA TRBV6-5 CASSCSGHEGYTF TGTGCCAGCAGTTGCTCCGGACACGAGGGCTACACCTTC
TRBJ2-4 TRBD2 NA TRBV10-1 CARKRRGGTKNIQYF TGCGCCAGAAAGCGACGGGGGGGAACCAAAAACATTCAGTACTTC